Each of the 32 T cell receptor beta chains below was sequenced from the same sample in a study of liver allograft versus peripheral blood T cells. Study-wide background: A comparison was made between T cell receptor repertoires in transplanted livers and those in recipients' peripheral blood.

One entry per CDR3 protein results from TCRdb running MiXCR on the reads. The profile shows 5,000 to 7,000 distinct CDR3 sequences, roughly 17% of them singletons. These receptors all stem from a human patient who had a liver transplant. Some T cells may be the graft donor's.

The chain combines TRBV20-1 with TRBJ1-2; 8 bases are a match to TRBD1. Per germline, CDR1 DFQATT and CDR2 SNEGSKA (reference sequence). V was clipped by 2 bases and J by 7 bases; unmatched bases: 18. The CDR3 runs 17 residues. CDR3 sequence: CSARQSFNSGQAGGYTF. The CDR3 DNA reads TGCAGTGCTAGACAATCCTTTAACTCGGGACAGGCAGGTGGCTACACCTTC.

This chain joins TRBV14 and TRBJ2-5; 10 bases match TRBD2. With V trimmed by 1 base and J by 5 bases, 7 bases remained unmatched. In germline, CDR1 is SGHDN, CDR2 FVKESK. The CDR3 covers 16 residues. Written as DNA, the CDR3 is TGTGCCAGCAGCCAAGGGGCCCTAGCGGGAGTTGAGACCCAGTACTTC. It translates to CASSQGALAGVETQYF.

At least ten counts were recorded for this clonotype. The chain has TRBV5-4 and TRBJ2-1; D is ambiguous. CDR1 is SGHNT, CDR2 YYREEE, per germline (reference sequence). This CDR3 contains 14 residues. V was pared by 4 bases and J by 7 bases, with 15 bases between. The DNA for the CDR3 is TGTGCCAGCAGCGAGTTAGAATCTCGGAATGAGCAGTTCTTC. Its translation: CASSELESRNEQFF.

This clonotype is judged large (0.1 to 1%). The rearrangement links TRBV29-1 to TRBJ1-1; D may be TRBD1 (5 bases). CDR1 and CDR2 from the germline V gene are SQVTM and ANQGSEA. Trimming left V 3 bases short and J 8 bases short, with 10 bases between. This CDR3 comprises 11 residues. CDR3 in amino acids: CSVDRGREAFF. CDR3 nucleotide sequence: TGCAGCGTTGATCGGGGGAGGGAAGCTTTCTTT.

By share, this clonotype ranks as medium-sized. V and J are TRBV13 and TRBJ2-6; 9 nucleotides agree with TRBD1. The CDR3 length is 18 residues. V was pared by 2 bases and J by 1 base, with 6 bases of the junction left unmatched. Germline V lookup: CDR1 PRHDT, CDR2 FYEKMQ (reference sequence). The CDR3 bases are TGTGCCAGCAGCTTAACAGGGGGCGTTGGGTCTGGGGCCAACGTCCTGACTTTC. Translated: CASSLTGGVGSGANVLTF.

V and J are TRBV9 and TRBJ2-7, with TRBD2 matching 7 bases. The CDR3 has 12 amino acids. Germline-derived CDR1 and CDR2 are SGDLS and YYNGEE. The CDR3, as DNA: TGTGTAGAGGCTAGCGGTACCTACGAGCAGTACTTC. The encoded protein is CVEASGTYEQYF.

Sample share makes this clonotype medium-sized (0.01 to 0.1%). This chain joins TRBV6-6 and TRBJ1-6; 10 bases agree with TRBD1. Per germline, CDR1 MNHNY and CDR2 SVGAGI (reference sequence). The length of the CDR3 is 16 residues. V trimming: 2 bases; J trimming: 9 bases; junction bases outside the gene matches: 7. CDR3 protein: CASSYPGTGVSSPLHF. CDR3 nucleotides: TGTGCCAGCAGTTACCCAGGGACAGGGGTCTCTTCACCCCTCCACTTT.

This clonotype is labeled medium-sized. This chain links TRBV6-1 with TRBJ1-2; D not certain. The CDR3 spans 14 residues. V lost 3 bases to trimming and J lost 8 bases, with 16 bases between them. Per germline, CDR1 MNHNS and CDR2 SASEGT. CDR3 protein: CASSDREAFHGYTF. The CDR3 coding sequence is TGTGCCAGCAGTGACCGGGAGGCCTTTCACGGCTACACCTTC.

The chain recombines TRBV10-2 with TRBJ2-1; tentative D call: TRBD1 (7 bases). Germline V CDR1 and CDR2: WSHSY, SAAADI. CDR3 length: 18 amino acids. Trimming pared 1 base from V and 6 bases from J, leaving 22 bases between. The CDR3 protein is CASSELKTSGGWGNEQFF. The CDR3 DNA reads as TGCGCCAGCAGTGAGTTAAAGACTTCAGGGGGGTGGGGCAATGAGCAGTTCTTC.

In this sample, this clonotype turned up a few times. This sequence joins TRBV7-9 and TRBJ1-1, with TRBD1 as a possible D gene (5 bases). CDR1 SEHNR and CDR2 FQNEAQ come from the germline V gene (reference sequence). CDR3 length equals 13 residues. V lost 7 bases to trimming and J lost 1 base, with 10 bases between them. The CDR3 nucleotides are TGTGCCAGCACCCTGACAGCGAACACTGAAGCTTTCTTT. Translating it yields CASTLTANTEAFF.

Here the CDR3 reads CSGGRSADYTDTQYF. In DNA form, the CDR3 reads TGCAGTGGGGGGAGGTCCGCTGATTACACAGATACGCAGTATTTT. This chain uses TRBV20-1 with TRBJ2-3, with a possible D match to TRBD2 (6 bases). Germline V gene data show CDR1 as DFQATT and CDR2 as SNEGSKA (reference sequence). This CDR3 spans 15 amino acids. Trimming cost V 7 bases and J 2 bases, with 19 bases left between them.

This chain uses TRBV20-1 with TRBJ2-7; D uncertain. This CDR3 comprises 15 residues. Germline loops: CDR1 DFQATT, CDR2 SNEGSKA (reference sequence). With 6 bases removed from V and 1 base from J, the gap between germline ends came to 19 bases. The CDR3 sequence: CSAQVGLARSYEQYF. The CDR3 DNA is TGCAGTGCCCAGGTCGGTCTCGCAAGGTCCTACGAGCAGTACTTC.

This clonotype is categorized as medium-sized. The rearrangement uses TRBV6-5 and TRBJ2-1, with TRBD2 matching 7 bases. Per the germline V gene, CDR1 is MNHEY and CDR2 is SVGAGI. The CDR3 spans 14 residues. The J segment lost 10 bases and the V segment lost 2 bases, leaving 8 bases of the junction unmatched. The CDR3 DNA is TGTGCCAGCAGTTACGGCCTAGCGGTCGGGGAGCAGTTCTTC. Translation gives CASSYGLAVGEQFF.

This clonotype is categorized as medium-sized (0.01 to 0.1%). The chain combines TRBV18 with TRBJ2-7; 7 nucleotides line up with TRBD2. Looked up from germline, CDR1 is KGHSH and CDR2 is LQKENI. With V trimmed by 5 bases and J by 6 bases, 4 bases remained unmatched. This CDR3 has 12 residues. CDR3 protein: CASSLIAGEQYF. CDR3 nucleotides: TGTGCCAGCTCATTAATAGCGGGCGAGCAGTACTTC.

In this sample, this clonotype is medium-sized. Here the CDR3 DNA reads TGTGCCAGCAGTTACATAAATGAGCAGTTCTTC. Translating gives CASSYINEQFF. The V gene is TRBV6-5, the J gene TRBJ2-1; D is ambiguous. The CDR3 is 11 residues long. Between the trimmed V and J ends, which lost 2 bases and 7 bases, there was a span of 3 bases. From germline, CDR1 is MNHEY and CDR2 SVGAGI.

This chain uses TRBV20-1 with TRBJ1-2; D remains ambiguous. There are 12 residues in the CDR3. CDR1 is DFQATT and CDR2 is SNEGSKA in the germline V gene (reference sequence). Trimming took off 5 bases at V and 3 bases at J, with 10 bases between the two ends. The CDR3 is CSAGGQDYGYTF. The CDR3 region has the DNA TGCAGTGCTGGCGGGCAGGACTATGGCTACACCTTC.

This clonotype was counted once. The chain has TRBV20-1 and TRBJ2-4; TRBD1 agrees at 9 bases. Germline V gene data show CDR1 as DFQATT and CDR2 as SNEGSKA (reference sequence). V lost 2 bases and J lost 5; bases outside the gene matches: 7. This CDR3 region has 15 residues. This chain's CDR3 is CSARKSGTGQNIQYF. CDR3 nucleotides: TGCAGTGCTAGAAAATCCGGGACAGGGCAAAACATTCAGTACTTC.

The chain combines TRBV20-1 with TRBJ2-3; D unclear. CDR3 length: 10 amino acids. V lost 6 bases and J 6 bases, leaving 7 bases between the germline ends. The V gene's germline CDR1 is DFQATT and CDR2 SNEGSKA (reference sequence). CDR3 DNA sequence: TGCAGTGCAGGGCGCGATACGCAGTATTTT. Translated: CSAGRDTQYF.

The chain carries TRBV28 and TRBJ2-7; unclear D gene. With 3 bases removed from V and 4 bases from J, the gap between germline ends came to 7 bases. The germline gives CDR1 MDHEN, CDR2 SYDVKM. The CDR3 has 12 amino acids. CDR3 residues: CASSFPTYEQYF. The DNA for the CDR3 is TGTGCCAGCAGTTTCCCCACTTACGAGCAGTACTTC.

This clonotype was observed a handful of times. DNA for the CDR3: TGCAGTGCGACAGCGACAGGATTTCTTAGCAATCAGCCCCAGCATTTT. This sequence encodes CSATATGFLSNQPQHF. The chain carries TRBV20-1 and TRBJ1-5; perhaps TRBD1 as D (6 bases). Germline values: CDR1 DFQATT, CDR2 SNEGSKA (reference sequence). V was clipped by 6 bases and J by 0 bases, with 18 bases between them. The length of the CDR3 is 16 residues.

As to this clonotype: A much more abundant neighbour one base away suggests this may be a read error. The rearrangement uses TRBV19 and TRBJ1-2; TRBD1 agrees at 7 bases. Germline V gives CDR1 LNHDA, CDR2 SQIVND (reference sequence). This CDR3 spans 13 amino acids. Trimming cost V 7 bases and J 10 bases; bases outside gene matches: 12. CDR3 DNA: TGTGCCAGTAAGATAGCAGGGGGGAGCGACTACACCTTC. This sequence encodes CASKIAGGSDYTF.

By its share, this clonotype is medium-sized. The chain employs TRBV6-6 and TRBJ2-3; no definite D call. The CDR3 contains 13 residues. Trimming took off 2 bases at V and 6 bases at J, with 9 bases between the two ends. Germline V gives CDR1 MNHNY, CDR2 SVGAGI (reference sequence). This chain's CDR3 is CASSYTRSDTQYF. CDR3 nucleotides: TGTGCCAGCAGTTACACCAGATCCGATACGCAGTATTTT.

The V and J genes are TRBV10-3 and TRBJ2-7; D gene unclear. Trimming took off 3 bases at V and 5 bases at J, with 17 bases between the two ends. The CDR3 length is 15 residues. Germline lookup yields CDR1 ENHRY and CDR2 SYGVKD. The CDR3 nucleotides read TGTGCCATCAGTGATCCTGACCCCAAGCACAACGAGCAGTACTTC. It is translated as CAISDPDPKHNEQYF.

Judged by abundance, this clonotype is medium-sized. The genes are TRBV9 and TRBJ2-7, with D possibly being TRBD2 (6 bases). The CDR3 contains 16 residues. Per germline, CDR1 SGDLS and CDR2 YYNGEE. Deletions cut 0 bases from V and 6 bases from J, with 19 bases between. The CDR3 sequence is CASSVGTATGVSEQYF. CDR3 DNA sequence: TGTGCCAGCAGCGTAGGAACCGCGACGGGAGTGAGCGAGCAGTACTTC. The whole variable domain, filled in from reference TRBV9 and TRBJ2-7, reads DSGVTQTPKHLITATGQRVTLRCSPRSGDLSVYWYQQSLDQGLQFLIQYYNGEERAKGNILERFSAQQFPDLHSELNLSSLELGDSALYFCASSVGTATGVSEQYFGPGTRLTVT.

The chain uses TRBV20-1 and TRBJ2-1, with 9 bases fitting TRBD2. Germline CDR1 reads DFQATT; CDR2 reads SNEGSKA (reference sequence). This CDR3 has 14 residues. The J segment lost 8 bases and the V segment lost 5 bases, leaving 10 bases of the junction unmatched. The CDR3 coding sequence is TGCAGTGCTCCTTGGGCTAGCGGGATCTATGAGCAGTTCTTC. Translated: CSAPWASGIYEQFF.

This clonotype has more than one count but fewer than ten. The J gene is TRBJ2-3, the V gene TRBV5-5, with 8 positions matching TRBD2. The CDR3 is made up of 16 amino acids. Germline trimming cut 2 bases from V and 0 bases from J; bases unmatched to any gene: 5. Germline V gives CDR1 SGHKS, CDR2 YYEKEE (reference sequence). CDR3 coding DNA: TGTGCCAGCAGCTTCGGACTAGCAGTTAGCACAGATACGCAGTATTTT. Amino acid sequence: CASSFGLAVSTDTQYF.

The chain is built from TRBV30 and TRBJ2-7, with D possibly being TRBD1 or TRBD2 (5 bases each). CDR1 and CDR2 from the germline V gene are GTSNPN and SVGIG (reference sequence). Trimming shortened V by 6 bases and J by 3 bases, and 15 bases separated the two germline ends. There are 13 residues in the CDR3. The CDR3 DNA is TGTGCCTGCAACCGGGACCGCTTCTACGAGCAGTACTTC. The encoded protein is CACNRDRFYEQYF.

The chain employs TRBV20-1 and TRBJ2-7, with D uncertain. V lost 0 bases, J lost 1 base, and 10 bases lay in between. This CDR3 has 14 residues. Germline V gene sequence: CDR1 DFQATT, CDR2 SNEGSKA (reference sequence). The CDR3 coding sequence is TGCAGTGCTAGAGATAGGAAAAGGTCCTACGAGCAGTACTTC. Its protein product is CSARDRKRSYEQYF.

V usage is TRBV7-3 and J usage is TRBJ2-2; 7 nucleotides match TRBD1. The junction had 7 bases not matched to a gene; V was cut back by 5 bases and J by 4 bases. The CDR3 length is 15 residues. CDR1 and CDR2 from the germline V gene are SGHTA and FQGTGA. The CDR3 here is CASSEGTGATGELFF. CDR3 DNA: TGTGCCAGCAGCGAGGGAACAGGGGCCACCGGGGAGCTGTTTTTT.

CDR3 sequence (DNA): TGCGCCAGCAGCTTGGCGGGACCGGTCTACAATGAGCAGTTCTTC. It translates to CASSLAGPVYNEQFF. The V call is TRBV5-1, the J call TRBJ2-1; TRBD1 or TRBD2 may be the D gene (5 bases each). V lost 0 bases, J lost 3 bases, and 10 bases lay in between. The germline gives CDR1 SGHRS, CDR2 YFSETQ. The CDR3 consists of 15 residues.

This clonotype is medium-sized by share. This chain uses TRBV7-9 with TRBJ1-2; D gene unclear. Germline V lookup: CDR1 SEHNR, CDR2 FQNEAQ (reference sequence). The CDR3 is 13 amino acids. V lost 5 bases and J lost 8, with 15 bases in between. In DNA form, the CDR3 reads TGTGCCAGCAGCCTCCCACTCCCTAGAGGCTACACCTTC. Translating it yields CASSLPLPRGYTF.

This clonotype came up a few times. The V and J genes are TRBV20-1 and TRBJ1-1, with 8 nucleotides matching TRBD1. Germline V gives CDR1 DFQATT, CDR2 SNEGSKA (reference sequence). This CDR3 spans 13 amino acids. The trim removed 6 bases at V and 2 bases at J, leaving 5 bases unmatched. The CDR3 DNA is TGCAGTGCCCCGACAGGGGACAACACTGAAGCTTTCTTT. Amino acids: CSAPTGDNTEAFF.